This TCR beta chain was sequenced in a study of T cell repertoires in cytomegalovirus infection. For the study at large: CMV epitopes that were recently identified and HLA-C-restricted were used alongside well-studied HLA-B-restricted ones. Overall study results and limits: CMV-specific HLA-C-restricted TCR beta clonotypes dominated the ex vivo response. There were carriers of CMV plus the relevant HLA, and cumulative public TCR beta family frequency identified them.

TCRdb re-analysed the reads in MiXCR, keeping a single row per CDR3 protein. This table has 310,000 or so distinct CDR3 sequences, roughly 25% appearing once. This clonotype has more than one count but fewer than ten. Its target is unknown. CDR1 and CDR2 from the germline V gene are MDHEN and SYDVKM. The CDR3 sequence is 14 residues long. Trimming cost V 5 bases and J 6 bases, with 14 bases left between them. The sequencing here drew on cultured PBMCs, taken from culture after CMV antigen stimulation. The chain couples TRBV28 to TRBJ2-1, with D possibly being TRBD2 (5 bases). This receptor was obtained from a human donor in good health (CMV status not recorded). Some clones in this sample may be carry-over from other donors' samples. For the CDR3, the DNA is TGTGCCAGCAGTCCGACGGGGTCCGGCAATGAGCAGTTCTTC. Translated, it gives CASSPTGSGNEQFF.